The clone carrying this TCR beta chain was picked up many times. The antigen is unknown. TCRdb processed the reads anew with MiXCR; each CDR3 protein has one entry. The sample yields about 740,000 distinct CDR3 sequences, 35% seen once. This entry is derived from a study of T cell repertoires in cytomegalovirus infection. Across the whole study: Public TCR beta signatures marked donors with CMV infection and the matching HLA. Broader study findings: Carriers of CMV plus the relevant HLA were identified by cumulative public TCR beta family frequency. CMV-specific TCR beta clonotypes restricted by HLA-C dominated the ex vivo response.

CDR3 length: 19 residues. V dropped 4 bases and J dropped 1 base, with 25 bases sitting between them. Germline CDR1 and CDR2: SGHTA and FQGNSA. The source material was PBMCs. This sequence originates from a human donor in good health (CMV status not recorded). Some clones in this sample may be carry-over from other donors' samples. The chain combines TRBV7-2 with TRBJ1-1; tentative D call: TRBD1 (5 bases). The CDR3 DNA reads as TGTGCCAGCAGCTCCCCGACATGGGACGCACCCACGGGGAACACTGAAGCTTTCTTT. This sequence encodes CASSSPTWDAPTGNTEAFF.